These 10 T cell receptor beta chains were sequenced from one sample in a study of control samples from healthy donors and cancer patients. TCRdb keeps only in-frame clones here, not all; method: immunoSEQ multiplex PCR. Among 400,000 to 500,000 clones listed, 80% to 95% were seen once. Sequenced input: PBMCs. These receptors were obtained from a man aged 40-50 years with head and neck cancer.

V usage is TRBV11-2 and J usage is TRBJ1-2, with 10 positions matching TRBD1. V gave up 3 bases and J gave up 7 bases; unmatched junction bases: 8. Germline loops: CDR1 SGHAT, CDR2 FQNNGV. The CDR3 runs 15 residues. The CDR3 nucleotides are TGTGCCAGCAGCTTTCCGGGACAGGGGCTAAGTGGCTACACCTTC. Its translation is CASSFPGQGLSGYTF.

V gene TRBV7-3 combines with J gene TRBJ2-3, with 8 bases lining up with TRBD2. Germline CDR1 SGHTA, CDR2 FQGTGA. The J segment lost 4 bases and the V segment lost 2 bases, leaving 5 bases of the junction unmatched. The CDR3 has 15 amino acids. DNA for the CDR3: TGTGCCAGCAGCTTACTCGTCGGGGGGGCAGATACGCAGTATTTT. This encodes CASSLLVGGADTQYF.

The chain carries TRBV10-3 and TRBJ1-2; D is undetermined. CDR3 length: 13 amino acids. Germline V gene data show CDR1 as ENHRY and CDR2 as SYGVKD. Trimming removed 7 bases at V and 5 bases at J, with 14 bases between. The CDR3 DNA is TGTGCCATCAACAAGGACGGAATTTATGGCTACACCTTC. Residues: CAINKDGIYGYTF.

V and J are TRBV10-1 and TRBJ1-3, with D uncertain. The CDR3 covers 13 residues. V lost 2 bases, J lost 0 bases, and 2 bases lay in between. Germline CDR1 and CDR2: WNHNN and SYGVQD (reference sequence). The CDR3 sequence: CASSEASGNTIYF. CDR3 bases: TGCGCCAGCAGTGAGGCCTCTGGAAACACCATATATTTT.

V is TRBV9 and J is TRBJ1-2; weak D call: TRBD1 (5 bases). CDR1 is SGDLS, CDR2 YYNGEE, per germline. This CDR3 has 14 amino acids. V lost 0 bases to trimming and J lost 1 base, with 7 bases between them. The CDR3 region has the DNA TGTGCCAGCAGCGTAGGGGACTATAACTATGGCTACACCTTC. Translating it yields CASSVGDYNYGYTF. The full variable domain, rest sourced from reference TRBV9 and TRBJ1-2, is DSGVTQTPKHLITATGQRVTLRCSPRSGDLSVYWYQQSLDQGLQFLIQYYNGEERAKGNILERFSAQQFPDLHSELNLSSLELGDSALYFCASSVGDYNYGYTFGSGTRLTVV.

The chain has TRBV23-1 and TRBJ2-7; 9 bases map to TRBD2. TRBV23-1 is recorded as an ORF, its role being uncertain. CDR3 length: 16 amino acids. Trimming at V came to 3 bases and at J to 3 bases, leaving 9 bases not matched to a gene. The CDR3 sequence: CASSQIAGDDSYEQYF. Written as DNA, the CDR3 is TGCGCCAGCAGTCAGATAGCGGGGGACGATAGCTACGAGCAGTACTTC.

This clone was recorded a few times. The chain couples TRBV9 to TRBJ2-2; 8 positions match TRBD2. V lost 3 bases, J lost 6 bases, and 10 bases stayed unmatched. This CDR3 has 16 amino acids. Looked up from germline, CDR1 is SGDLS and CDR2 is YYNGEE. This chain's CDR3 is CASSDPSGGTAGELFF. The CDR3 DNA follows: TGTGCCAGCAGCGACCCAAGCGGGGGAACGGCCGGGGAGCTGTTTTTT.

This clone appeared a single time. This chain uses TRBV27 with TRBJ2-5; TRBD2 matches at 9 bases. The CDR3 length is 15 residues. Germline V gene sequence: CDR1 MNHEY, CDR2 SMNVEV (reference sequence). After removal of 2 bases from V and 4 bases from J, the junction contained 5 bases not matched to a gene. For the CDR3, the DNA is TGTGCCAGCAGTTTAATCGCGGGAGGGGGAGAGACCCAGTACTTC. Protein: CASSLIAGGGETQYF.

The gene calls are TRBV5-4 and TRBJ2-3, with 7 bases fitting TRBD2. The ends lost 0 bases at V and 2 bases at J; junction bases unmatched: 6. The CDR3 sequence is 16 residues long. The germline V gene encodes CDR1 SGHNT and CDR2 YYREEE (reference sequence). CDR3 bases: TGTGCCAGCAGCTTGGAAACTAGCGCCTACACAGATACGCAGTATTTT. Translating gives CASSLETSAYTDTQYF.

J is TRBJ2-4 and V is TRBV5-4; 7 bases are shared with TRBD2. Germline V CDR1 and CDR2: SGHNT, YYREEE (reference sequence). The CDR3 is 17 amino acids. After removal of 4 bases from V and 0 bases from J, the junction contained 10 bases not matched to a gene. The CDR3 is CASSPAAGVLAKNIQYF. The CDR3 region has the DNA TGTGCCAGCAGCCCTGCGGCGGGAGTATTAGCCAAAAACATTCAGTACTTC.